This section outlines one T cell receptor beta chain sequence together with its context. The antigen is undetermined. This CDR3 region has 14 residues. Losses at the gene ends were 5 bases for V and 6 bases for J; bases not matched to a gene: 6. The data belong to a study of T cell repertoires in cytomegalovirus infection. For the study at large: Public TCR beta signatures provided an indication of both CMV infection and a matching HLA type.

Study outcomes and limitations: Based on cumulative public TCR beta family frequency, carriers of CMV plus the relevant HLA were identified. In two of eight donors, the top clonotype was HLA-C-restricted CMV-specific.

MiXCR, applied by TCRdb to the reads, yields one record per CDR3 protein. The data contain about 260,000 distinct CDR3 sequences, roughly an eighth of them singletons. The chain links TRBV12-3 or TRBV12-4 to TRBJ2-5, with 10 nucleotides matching TRBD1. Specimen: PBMCs. The TCR originated in a human donor in good health (CMV status not recorded). Some clones in this sample may be carry-over from other donors' samples. The CDR3 nucleotides are TGTGCCAGCAGTCCTCGGACAGGGGGAAAGACCCAGTACTTC. Translated: CASSPRTGGKTQYF.